The 24 T cell receptor beta chains below come from one sample, sequenced in a study of shared clonotypes between healthy human individuals. TCRdb's copy holds only in-frame clones and misses some; the assay was immunoSEQ multiplex PCR. This repertoire shows about 1,900,000 clones, roughly 94% found once; its top ten account for 0.9% to 1.5%. Naive CD8 populations comprised CD45RO-negative cells positively selected for CCR7, excluding terminally differentiated effector memory CD45RA+ cells. The sample consisted of naive CD8+ T cells sorted from blood. Receptors were obtained from a man younger than 35 in good health.

The chain recombines TRBV27 with TRBJ2-1; TRBD1 or TRBD2 may be the D gene (5 bases each). Germline values: CDR1 MNHEY, CDR2 SMNVEV (reference sequence). V was clipped by 2 bases and J by 4 bases, with 18 bases between them. The CDR3 consists of 17 residues. The CDR3 sequence: CASSLVSGQGRYNEQFF. CDR3 sequence (DNA): TGTGCCAGCAGTTTAGTTTCGGGGCAGGGACGATACAATGAGCAGTTCTTC.

The chain employs TRBV27 and TRBJ2-1; maybe TRBD1 (6 bases). The CDR3 has 14 amino acids. V was cut by 3 bases and J by 7 bases, with 13 bases left in between. Germline V gene data show CDR1 as MNHEY and CDR2 as SMNVEV (reference sequence). The CDR3 here is CASSLGDNINEQFF. The CDR3 DNA follows: TGTGCCAGCAGTTTGGGGGACAACATAAATGAGCAGTTCTTC.

This chain joins TRBV7-9 and TRBJ2-7, with 8 bases identical to TRBD2. V trimming: 1 base; J trimming: 6 bases; junction bases outside the gene matches: 5. The CDR3 sequence is 14 residues long. Germline V lookup: CDR1 SEHNR, CDR2 FQNEAQ (reference sequence). This CDR3 reads CASSLGLAGFEQYF. CDR3 coding DNA: TGTGCCAGCAGCTTAGGTCTAGCGGGTTTCGAGCAGTACTTC.

The chain is built from TRBV19 and TRBJ2-1; TRBD2 agrees at 8 bases. The CDR3 is made up of 14 amino acids. Looked up from germline, CDR1 is LNHDA and CDR2 is SQIVND (reference sequence). Trimming at V came to 3 bases and at J to 14 bases, leaving 12 bases not matched to a gene. CDR3: CASSIVIPGGPEFF. The CDR3 DNA is TGTGCCAGTAGTATTGTCATTCCGGGAGGGCCGGAGTTCTTC.

The chain links TRBV7-9 to TRBJ2-7; TRBD1 is a possible D gene (5 bases). The CDR3 runs to 12 residues. Germline CDR1 reads SEHNR; CDR2 reads FQNEAQ (reference sequence). The V and J ends lost 3 bases and 7 bases respectively, with 10 bases between them. For the CDR3, the DNA is TGTGCCAGCAGCTTTTACCAGGGTGAGCAGTACTTC. Translating gives CASSFYQGEQYF.

The chain joins TRBV11-1 to TRBJ1-1; D call uncertain. The CDR3 has 15 amino acids. Germline V CDR1 and CDR2: SGHAT, FQDESV (reference sequence). V gave up 2 bases and J gave up 4 bases, with 14 bases separating them. CDR3 loop: CASSLSEGLPTEAFF. CDR3 bases: TGTGCCAGCAGCTTATCGGAAGGATTGCCCACTGAAGCTTTCTTT.

The chain has TRBV29-1 and TRBJ2-3; 9 bases map to TRBD2. Germline assignment: CDR1 SQVTM and CDR2 ANQGSEA. The CDR3 totals 16 residues. The V and J ends lost 5 bases and 3 bases, in that order; junction bases with no gene match: 12. CDR3 sequence reads: CSVRGASGILTDTQYF. Written as DNA, the CDR3 is TGCAGCGTTCGCGGGGCTAGCGGGATTTTGACAGATACGCAGTATTTT.

J is TRBJ2-3 and V is TRBV6-5; D unresolved. The CDR3 runs 14 residues. Trimming pared 8 bases from V and 4 bases from J, leaving 16 bases between. Looked up from germline, CDR1 is MNHEY and CDR2 is SVGAGI. CDR3 amino acids: CASAPSDGPDTQYF. DNA for the CDR3: TGTGCCAGCGCTCCCTCTGATGGCCCAGATACGCAGTATTTT.

The chain has TRBV27 and TRBJ2-2, with unresolved D. Trimming stripped 7 bases from V and 0 bases from J, with 9 bases between. Germline V gene sequence: CDR1 MNHEY, CDR2 SMNVEV (reference sequence). The CDR3 consists of 14 residues. This CDR3 is CASMSDANTGELFF. The DNA for the CDR3 is TGTGCCAGCATGTCCGACGCGAACACCGGGGAGCTGTTTTTT.

V is TRBV7-2 and J is TRBJ2-5; no clear D. This CDR3 has 15 residues. Germline loops: CDR1 SGHTA, CDR2 FQGNSA. Trimming took 6 bases from V and 5 from J, leaving 19 bases between them. The DNA for the CDR3 is TGTGCCAGCAGATCCTTCGGAGCCTCGCTGGAGACCCAGTACTTC. Its translation is CASRSFGASLETQYF.

This clone has a handful of counts. The rearrangement joins TRBV6-5 to TRBJ1-4; D remains ambiguous. This CDR3 comprises 12 residues. Trimming cost V 2 bases and J 7 bases, with 5 bases left between them. The germline V gene has CDR1 MNHEY and CDR2 SVGAGI. DNA of the CDR3: TGTGCCAGCAGTTACCCGGGTGAAAAACTGTTTTTT. Translation gives CASSYPGEKLFF.

CDR3 sequence: CAIRPRGRDQETQYF. In DNA, the CDR3 is TGTGCCATCAGACCTCGGGGGCGGGACCAAGAGACCCAGTACTTC. The chain is built from TRBV10-3 and TRBJ2-5; tentatively, D is TRBD1 or TRBD2 (6 bases each). The CDR3 consists of 15 residues. Trimming removed 6 bases at V and 0 bases at J, with 14 bases between. The germline gives CDR1 ENHRY, CDR2 SYGVKD.

This chain connects TRBV2 to TRBJ1-5; no clear D gene. This CDR3 comprises 14 residues. CDR1 and CDR2 (germline): SNHLY, FYNNEI. V lost 2 bases and J lost 5, with 10 bases in between. The CDR3 spells CASSERADYQPQHF. CDR3 DNA sequence: TGTGCCAGCAGTGAACGGGCAGACTATCAGCCCCAGCATTTT.

This clone was counted once. The same CDR3 can be traced to other DNA sequences in this sample. The chain employs TRBV30 and TRBJ2-7; D unclear. V lost 0 bases to trimming and J lost 3 bases, with 6 bases between them. The CDR3 is 12 amino acids. CDR1 and CDR2 (germline): GTSNPN, SVGIG (reference sequence). As DNA, the CDR3 is TGTGCCTGGAGTGTAGGGATCTACGAGCAGTACTTC. It translates to CAWSVGIYEQYF.

The rearrangement uses TRBV2 and TRBJ2-7, with unresolved D. Germline V gives CDR1 SNHLY, CDR2 FYNNEI. This CDR3 comprises 15 residues. V shed 0 bases and J shed 6 bases, with 15 bases lying between them. The CDR3 nucleotides are TGTGCCAGCAGTGAAGCCAGTCTTGTCTTTCGCGAGCAGTACTTC. Translation: CASSEASLVFREQYF.

The chain couples TRBV4-1 to TRBJ1-6; D is ambiguous. The CDR3 covers 13 residues. The germline CDR1 and CDR2 sequences are MGHRA and YSYEKL. The V gene lost 0 bases and the J gene lost 8 bases, with 5 bases spanning the gap. In nucleotides, the CDR3 is TGCGCCAGCAGCCAAGAGCCCTATTCACCCCTCCACTTT. The encoded protein is CASSQEPYSPLHF.

With respect to this clone: Distinct nucleotide sequences in the sample also encode this CDR3. This chain joins TRBV27 and TRBJ2-7, with D hard to call. V gave up 3 bases and J gave up 1 base, with 10 bases separating them. The CDR3 length is 14 residues. Germline assignment: CDR1 MNHEY and CDR2 SMNVEV (reference sequence). CDR3 protein: CASSFVGASYEQYF. In nucleotides, the CDR3 is TGTGCCAGCAGTTTTGTGGGTGCTTCCTACGAGCAGTACTTC.

The chain combines TRBV4-3 with TRBJ2-5; D might be TRBD1 or TRBD2, each matching 6 bases. V was cut by 3 bases and J by 5 bases, with 16 bases left in between. This CDR3 region has 15 residues. Germline CDR1 LGHNA, CDR2 YSLEER. In DNA, the CDR3 is TGCGCCAGCAGCCAGGGGGCCACGGGGACTGAGACCCAGTACTTC. Translating it yields CASSQGATGTETQYF.

Only one count was recorded for this clone. V usage is TRBV27 and J usage is TRBJ2-7; D gene uncertain. This CDR3 contains 12 residues. V was clipped by 1 base and J by 5 bases, with 6 bases between them. Germline V gene sequence: CDR1 MNHEY, CDR2 SMNVEV (reference sequence). The CDR3 nucleotides read TGTGCCAGCAGTTTATACGGAAACGAGCAGTACTTC. Protein: CASSLYGNEQYF.

V gene TRBV5-6 combines with J gene TRBJ1-1; TRBD1 might be the D (6 bases). CDR1 SGHDT and CDR2 YYEEEE come from the germline V gene. V shed 1 base and J shed 2 bases, with 15 bases lying between them. This CDR3 has 16 residues. The CDR3 here is CASSLLEDRFNTEAFF. CDR3 nucleotides: TGTGCCAGCAGCTTGTTAGAGGACAGATTCAACACTGAAGCTTTCTTT. The variable domain in full, with the rest retrieved from reference TRBV5-6 and TRBJ1-1, is DAGVTQSPTHLIKTRGQQVTLRCSPKSGHDTVSWYQQALGQGPQFIFQYYEEEERQRGNFPDRFSGHQFPNYSSELNVNALLLGDSALYLCASSLLEDRFNTEAFFGQGTRLTVV.

The V call is TRBV6-1, the J call TRBJ2-5, with 7 bases aligning to TRBD1. V lost 6 bases to trimming and J lost 12 bases; unmatched junction nucleotides: 4. In germline, CDR1 is MNHNS, CDR2 SASEGT. The CDR3 extends over 10 amino acids. In DNA, the CDR3 is TGTGCCAGCAGAGGGGGCGCTGAGTACTTC. This encodes CASRGGAEYF.

Concerning this clone itself: Within the sample, other DNA sequences also encode this same CDR3. The chain combines TRBV4-1 with TRBJ2-7; D may be TRBD2 (6 bases). V gave up 0 bases and J gave up 7 bases, with 13 bases separating them. The CDR3 spans 14 residues. Germline values: CDR1 MGHRA, CDR2 YSYEKL. The CDR3 reads CASSQDRGGYEQYF. For the CDR3, the DNA is TGCGCCAGCAGCCAAGATAGGGGAGGCTATGAGCAGTACTTC.

The chain carries TRBV2 and TRBJ1-1; D might be TRBD1 (5 bases). Trimming took off 8 bases at V and 7 bases at J, with 23 bases between the two ends. The V gene's germline CDR1 is SNHLY and CDR2 FYNNEI. The CDR3 covers 15 residues. The CDR3, as DNA: TGTGCCAGCTCAAGCCCCTTTACCAGGGCTAATGAAGCTTTCTTT. Amino acid sequence: CASSSPFTRANEAFF.

The V and J genes are TRBV28 and TRBJ1-1; D might be TRBD1 (6 bases). Germline V lookup: CDR1 MDHEN, CDR2 SYDVKM. The CDR3 runs 15 residues. Trimming pared 6 bases from V and 1 base from J, leaving 15 bases between. In DNA, the CDR3 is TGTGCCAGCAGACCGCCAGGACAGTCGAACACTGAAGCTTTCTTT. Translating it yields CASRPPGQSNTEAFF.